The source of this T cell receptor (beta chain) is a study of blood T cell repertoires in COVID-19. Whole-study context: PBMCs, B-cell-depleted T cells, or T cells were the source of the cDNA or gDNA that made up the material.

The CDR3 is 12 residues long. V was clipped by 3 bases and J by 4 bases; unmatched bases: 0. Germline-derived CDR1 and CDR2 are SGHAT and FQNNGV. Clones were sequenced by immunoSEQ multiplex PCR, and TCRdb holds only the in-frame ones, with some missing. The table includes fewer than 250,000 clones, about 85% detected once. Concerning this clone: Other DNA sequences of this sample code for an identical CDR3.

The chain has TRBV11-2 and TRBJ2-7, with 7 bases that match TRBD1. This receptor was taken from a middle-aged man with acute or convalescent COVID-19. What was sequenced was peripheral blood. CDR3 amino acids: CASSLDRYEQYF. The DNA of the CDR3 is TGTGCCAGCAGCTTGGACAGGTACGAGCAGTACTTC.